This T cell receptor (beta chain) was documented in a study of regulatory T cells in long-lasting Graves disease. This clonotype has a count of ten or more. Its antigen is unknown. Relying on iRepertoire HTBI primers and Arm-PCR of CDR3 regions, the team built TCR beta libraries. Per the study methods: 62 TRBV and 12 to 15 TRBJ segments were identified across samples. TCRdb reprocessed the multiplex PCR reads via MiXCR and lists one record per CDR3 protein. None of the V and J calls come from the authors' own analysis; TCRdb made them. This sample has over 350,000 distinct CDR3 sequences, with around 21% found just once. Time point described: persistent/refractory GD, antithyroid drugs over 5 years with positive TRAb. PBMCs provided the RNA from which the TCR library was made. Notes on the study in general: With persistent disease, TRBV28, TRBJ1-2 and TRBJ2-5 were the favored segments.

V was shortened by 5 bases and J by 3 bases, with 17 bases between the two germline ends. CDR1 is MNHEY, CDR2 SMNVEV, per germline (reference sequence). CDR3 length: 15 amino acids. The material sequenced was peripheral blood mononuclear cells (PBMCs), taken when the disease was refractory, from a patient treated with antithyroid drugs. The TCR was taken from a female donor with Graves disease. The chain links TRBV27 to TRBJ2-7, with unresolved D. The DNA of the CDR3 is TGTGCCAGCAGTAGCGCTTTGGGCTCTCTCTACGAGCAGTACTTC. Protein sequence: CASSSALGSLYEQYF.